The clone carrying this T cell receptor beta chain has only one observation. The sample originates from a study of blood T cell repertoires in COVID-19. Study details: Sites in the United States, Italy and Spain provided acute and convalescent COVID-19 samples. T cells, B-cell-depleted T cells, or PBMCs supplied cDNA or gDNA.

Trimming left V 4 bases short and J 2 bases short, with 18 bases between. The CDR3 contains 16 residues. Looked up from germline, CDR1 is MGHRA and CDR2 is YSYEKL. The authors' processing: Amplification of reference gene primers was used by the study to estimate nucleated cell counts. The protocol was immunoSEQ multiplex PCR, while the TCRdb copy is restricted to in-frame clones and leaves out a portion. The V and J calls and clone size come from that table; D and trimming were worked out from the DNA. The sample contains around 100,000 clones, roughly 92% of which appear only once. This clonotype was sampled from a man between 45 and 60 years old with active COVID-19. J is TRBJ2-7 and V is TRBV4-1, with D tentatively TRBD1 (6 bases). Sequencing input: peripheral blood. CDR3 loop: CASSRGQGDTTYEQYF. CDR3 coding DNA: TGCGCCAGCAGCCGAGGGCAAGGGGACACAACCTACGAGCAGTACTTC.